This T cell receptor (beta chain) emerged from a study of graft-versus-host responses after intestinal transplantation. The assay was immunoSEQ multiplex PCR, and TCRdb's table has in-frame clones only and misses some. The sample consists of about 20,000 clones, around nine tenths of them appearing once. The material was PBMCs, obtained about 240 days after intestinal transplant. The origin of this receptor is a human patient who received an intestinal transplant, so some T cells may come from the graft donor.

CDR3 bases: TGTGCCAGCAGCTTAGTAGGGGCCAGTGGCGTGGAGACCCAGTACTTC. It translates to CASSLVGASGVETQYF. The chain has TRBV7-7 and TRBJ2-5; D is perhaps TRBD1 (5 bases). This CDR3 is 16 amino acids long. V was clipped by 1 base and J by 5 bases, with 17 bases between them. CDR1 is SSHAT and CDR2 is FNYEAQ in the germline V gene (reference sequence). The variable domain in full, completed from reference TRBV7-7 and TRBJ2-5, reads GAGVSQSPRYKVTKRGQDVTLRCDPISSHATLYWYQQALGQGPEFLTYFNYEAQPDKSGLPSDRFSAERPEGSISTLTIQRTEQRDSAMYRCASSLVGASGVETQYFGPGTRLLVL.